One and the same sample provided the 11 T cell receptor beta chains below, sequenced in a study of shared clonotypes between healthy human individuals. The table came from immunoSEQ multiplex PCR; TCRdb's copy has only in-frame clones and leaves some out. The table shows approximately 2,000,000 clones, with about 90% occurring only once. The sequenced sample was naive CD4+ T cells from PBMCs. This sample's subset: CD45RA+ positively selected. The receptor set was obtained from a man aged 18 to 30 in good health. Some clones in this sample may be carry-over from other donors' samples.

V and J are TRBV7-8 and TRBJ2-3; 7 bases are shared with TRBD2. Germline V CDR1 and CDR2: SGHVS, FQNEAQ. The length of the CDR3 is 18 residues. The V and J ends lost 5 bases and 6 bases, in that order; junction bases with no gene match: 20. The DNA for the CDR3 is TGTGCCAGCAGCGTAATCCCCATAGCGGGTTCTGCGGGGGATACGCAGTATTTT. This codes for CASSVIPIAGSAGDTQYF. Drawing the rest from reference TRBV7-8 and TRBJ2-3, the complete variable domain is GAGVSQSPRYKVAKRGQDVALRCDPISGHVSLFWYQQALGQGPEFLTYFQNEAQLDKSGLPSDRFFAERPEGSVSTLKIQRTQQEDSAVYLCASSVIPIAGSAGDTQYFGPGTRLTVL.

The chain carries TRBV2 and TRBJ2-2; D uncertain. V lost 3 bases to trimming and J lost 6 bases, with 8 bases between them. The germline CDR1 and CDR2 sequences are SNHLY and FYNNEI. CDR3 size: 13 residues. Here the CDR3 DNA reads TGTGCCAGCAGTGATCACGAAGCCGGGGAGCTGTTTTTT. It yields the protein CASSDHEAGELFF.

The rearrangement uses TRBV18 and TRBJ1-5, with 7 bases fitting TRBD1. The V gene's germline CDR1 is KGHSH and CDR2 LQKENI. The CDR3 loop spans 16 amino acids. Trimming cost V 5 bases and J 0 bases; bases outside gene matches: 7. The CDR3 DNA is TGTGCCAGCTCATCATCGACAGGGAATAGCAATCAGCCCCAGCATTTT. Amino acid sequence: CASSSSTGNSNQPQHF.

CDR3: CASSPATGAPEQYF. DNA of the CDR3: TGTGCCAGCTCACCAGCGACAGGGGCTCCCGAGCAGTACTTC. The V gene is TRBV18, the J gene TRBJ2-7, with TRBD1 matching 8 bases. Per the germline V gene, CDR1 is KGHSH and CDR2 is LQKENI. The CDR3 is 14 residues long. V gave up 2 bases and J gave up 6 bases; unmatched junction bases: 6.

The rearrangement links TRBV7-3 to TRBJ1-2; D not certain. Trimming removed 2 bases from V and 3 bases from J, with 10 bases in between. Germline CDR1 and CDR2: SGHTA and FQGTGA. The CDR3 has 14 residues. CDR3 DNA sequence: TGTGCCAGCAGCTTACTTCCGACCGACTATGGCTACACCTTC. It yields the protein CASSLLPTDYGYTF.

This clone was counted a few times. The rearrangement links TRBV15 to TRBJ1-5, with D maybe TRBD1 (5 bases). The length of the CDR3 is 17 residues. In germline, CDR1 is LNHNV, CDR2 YYDKDF (reference sequence). V was trimmed by 0 bases and J by 3 bases, leaving 15 bases between them. This CDR3 reads CATSRDLRQRDNQPQHF. As DNA, the CDR3 is TGTGCCACCAGCAGAGATCTTCGACAGCGAGACAATCAGCCCCAGCATTTT.

The V gene is TRBV19, the J gene TRBJ1-5; no firm D call. CDR3 length equals 12 residues. V lost 6 bases, J lost 9 bases, and 12 bases lay in between. Germline V CDR1 and CDR2: LNHDA, SQIVND (reference sequence). The CDR3 nucleotides read TGTGCCAGTAGCCTCCCCTTTCTGCCCCAGCATTTT. Its protein is CASSLPFLPQHF.

The genes are TRBV28 and TRBJ2-3, with D hard to call. Looked up from germline, CDR1 is MDHEN and CDR2 is SYDVKM. V lost 8 bases to trimming and J lost 3 bases, with 9 bases between them. CDR3 length equals 12 residues. Written as DNA, the CDR3 is TGTGCCAGCGTTGGGCGGACAGATACGCAGTATTTT. It yields the protein CASVGRTDTQYF.

This clone has just one count. The chain has TRBV5-4 and TRBJ1-2; 9 bases are a match to TRBD1. This CDR3 region has 14 residues. J lost 6 bases, V lost 2 bases, and 5 bases had no gene match. Germline CDR1 reads SGHNT; CDR2 reads YYREEE (reference sequence). The CDR3 sequence is CASSFVGQGDGYTF. The DNA for the CDR3 is TGTGCCAGCAGCTTTGTGGGACAGGGAGATGGCTACACCTTC.

The chain links TRBV5-1 to TRBJ2-2; 9 bases align to TRBD2. The trim removed 7 bases at V and 1 base at J, leaving 8 bases unmatched. In germline, CDR1 is SGHRS, CDR2 YFSETQ. The CDR3 contains 16 residues. The CDR3 DNA follows: TGCGCCAGCTGCCGGACTAGCGAGGGGAACACCGGGGAGCTGTTTTTT. Translated: CASCRTSEGNTGELFF.

The chain employs TRBV6-5 and TRBJ2-5; maybe TRBD2 (6 bases). V was shortened by 6 bases and J by 2 bases, with 10 bases between the two germline ends. Germline assignment: CDR1 MNHEY and CDR2 SVGAGI. This CDR3 is built from 13 residues. In DNA form, the CDR3 reads TGTGCCAGCAGACCGGGACTTCAAGAGACCCAGTACTTC. Protein sequence: CASRPGLQETQYF.